A single sample gave rise to the 4 T cell receptor beta chains below, sequenced in a study of cytomegalovirus exposure and HLA in healthy donors. A multiplex PCR was run with 60 Vbeta primers and 13 Jbeta primers. Method: immunoSEQ multiplex PCR; TCRdb's copy keeps in-frame clones and lacks some. This sample has about 130,000 clones, with about 85% found just once. Sequencing used PBMCs. Receptors originate from a woman in her twenties or thirties in good health and CMV-seropositive.

J is TRBJ2-3 and V is TRBV5-1; 12 bases are a match to TRBD2. There are 17 residues in the CDR3. V was clipped by 0 bases and J by 0 bases; unmatched bases: 2. From germline, CDR1 is SGHRS and CDR2 YFSETQ. As DNA, the CDR3 is TGCGCCAGCAGCTTGGGGACTAGCGGGGTGAGCACAGATACGCAGTATTTT. Translation: CASSLGTSGVSTDTQYF.

The rearrangement joins TRBV6-5 to TRBJ1-2, with 11 bases lining up with TRBD1. The CDR3 spans 15 residues. Trimming removed 4 bases from V and 4 bases from J; junction bases left unmatched: 5. The V gene's germline CDR1 is MNHEY and CDR2 SVGAGI. DNA of the CDR3: TGTGCCAGCAGTTCTCCGGGACAGGGGGTCTATGGCTACACCTTC. Protein: CASSSPGQGVYGYTF.

Only one count was recorded for this clone. The chain carries TRBV7-9 and TRBJ1-1; no clear D. The germline V gene has CDR1 SEHNR and CDR2 FQNEAQ (reference sequence). The CDR3 runs to 12 residues. V was clipped by 3 bases and J by 10 bases, with 12 bases between them. CDR3 sequence (DNA): TGTGCCAGCAGCTTCCATCCCGAGGGAGCTTTCTTT. It yields the protein CASSFHPEGAFF. Full variable domain (rest looked up from reference TRBV7-9 and TRBJ1-1): DTGVSQNPRHKITKRGQNVTFRCDPISEHNRLYWYRQTLGQGPEFLTYFQNEAQLEKSRLLSDRFSAERPKGSFSTLEIQRTEQGDSAMYLCASSFHPEGAFFGQGTRLTVV.

V gene TRBV5-1 combines with J gene TRBJ2-5; a weak D match, TRBD2 (5 bases). V was trimmed by 4 bases and J by 4 bases, leaving 11 bases between them. This CDR3 is built from 13 residues. Per the germline V gene, CDR1 is SGHRS and CDR2 is YFSETQ. DNA of the CDR3: TGCGCCAGCAGCCAACGACTATTAGAGACCCAGTACTTC. This codes for CASSQRLLETQYF.